This T cell receptor (beta chain) was observed in a study of Tregs in tolerant kidney transplant recipients. Germline V gene sequence: CDR1 MDHEN, CDR2 SYDVKM. There are 13 residues in the CDR3. The V and J ends lost 6 bases and 3 bases, in that order; junction bases with no gene match: 3. Unstimulated regulatory T cells (CD4+CD25+CD127-), CD4+CD25- non-regulatory cells, CD4 and CD8 cells were FACS-sorted from thawed PBMCs. Here immunoSEQ multiplex PCR was the method, and the copy in TCRdb shows in-frame clones only, minus some. The repertoire holds approximately 69,000 clones, with about 89% as singletons.

This clonotype was sampled from a human donor who received a combined kidney and bone marrow transplant. V usage is TRBV28 and J usage is TRBJ2-7; 9 nucleotides line up with TRBD1. The input for sequencing was CD4+ T cells from blood, taken before the transplant. This CDR3 is CASRSGQGYEQYF. DNA of the CDR3: TGTGCCAGCAGGTCGGGACAGGGCTACGAGCAGTACTTC.